The 24 T cell receptor beta chains presented below share a single source sample, sequenced in a study of blood T cell repertoires in COVID-19 (dated by TCRdb to 2020 to 2021). Library preparation employed the immunoSEQ multiplex PCR assay. The clones in this table, taken by TCRdb from immuneACCESS, are in-frame only. Not every clone is retained; where verified, under half of the shortfall comes from an unresolved V gene, and the cause of the rest is unknown. In this sample the table shows some 130,000 clones, more than 75% of which occur a single time. Less than 7.5% of the sample rests with the top ten. Input material: PBMCs or T cells enriched from blood (not recorded which). The receptors come from a woman aged 45-65 years who had recovered from COVID-19.

The genes are TRBV5-6 and TRBJ1-6, with D hard to call. CDR1 SGHDT and CDR2 YYEEEE come from the germline V gene. Trimming removed 4 bases from V and 11 bases from J, with 13 bases in between. This CDR3 has 13 amino acids. The CDR3: CASSLERETPLHF. In DNA, the CDR3 is TGTGCCAGCAGCCTGGAGAGGGAAACACCCCTCCACTTT.

The chain carries TRBV18 and TRBJ2-2; TRBD1 agrees at 8 bases. CDR3 size: 15 residues. CDR1 and CDR2 from the germline V gene are KGHSH and LQKENI. Germline trimming cut 9 bases from V and 4 bases from J; bases unmatched to any gene: 10. The CDR3 DNA reads as TGTGCCAGTTCGCGACAGGGGTCTTCCACCGGGGAGCTGTTTTTT. Protein sequence: CASSRQGSSTGELFF. The full variable domain, its missing parts supplied by reference TRBV18 and TRBJ2-2, is NAGVMQNPRHLVRRRGQEARLRCSPMKGHSHVYWYRQLPEEGLKFMVYLQKENIIDESGMPKERFSAEFPKEGPSILRIQQVVRGDSAAYFCASSRQGSSTGELFFGEGSRLTVL.

The rearrangement uses TRBV19 and TRBJ1-1; D call uncertain. Germline V lookup: CDR1 LNHDA, CDR2 SQIVND (reference sequence). This CDR3 spans 13 amino acids. V lost 2 bases and J 8 bases, leaving 12 bases between the germline ends. CDR3 sequence reads: CASSILRNEEAFF. The CDR3 bases are TGTGCCAGTAGTATATTGCGGAATGAGGAAGCTTTCTTT.

The chain uses TRBV7-9 and TRBJ2-3, with 9 bases that match TRBD1. V was pared by 5 bases and J by 6 bases, with 9 bases of the junction left unmatched. This CDR3 is 15 amino acids long. Per germline, CDR1 SEHNR and CDR2 FQNEAQ (reference sequence). CDR3 nucleotide sequence: TGTGCCAGCAGCGCAGGGACAGGGAGGGAGGATACGCAGTATTTT. Protein: CASSAGTGREDTQYF.

J is TRBJ2-1 and V is TRBV18; D might be TRBD1 (8 bases). Germline V gives CDR1 KGHSH, CDR2 LQKENI. This CDR3 is 15 amino acids long. Trimming cost V 2 bases and J 6 bases, with 14 bases left between them. For the CDR3, the DNA is TGTGCCAGCTCACCAACACAGGGGGGGGGCAATGAGCAGTTCTTC. Encoded protein: CASSPTQGGGNEQFF.

This chain joins TRBV7-2 and TRBJ2-1; the match to TRBD2 covers 7 bases. J gave up 0 bases and V 5 bases, and 7 bases lay outside the gene matches. The CDR3 runs to 16 residues. Germline V gene lookup returns CDR1 SGHTA and CDR2 FQGNSA. This chain's CDR3 is CASSLLGGGSYNEQFF. As DNA, the CDR3 is TGTGCCAGCAGCCTACTGGGGGGGGGCTCCTACAATGAGCAGTTCTTC.

The V call is TRBV7-2, the J call TRBJ1-2; TRBD1 matches 10 bases. Per the germline V gene, CDR1 is SGHTA and CDR2 is FQGNSA. The trim removed 3 bases at V and 2 bases at J, leaving 0 bases unmatched. This CDR3 is 14 amino acids long. In DNA form, the CDR3 reads TGTGCCAGCAGCTTGGACAGGGGGAACTATGGCTACACCTTC. Translating it yields CASSLDRGNYGYTF.

The CDR3 protein is CASSLSGGAPPDTQYF. CDR3 bases: TGTGCCAGCAGCTTATCGGGGGGGGCGCCCCCGGATACGCAGTATTTT. The chain is built from TRBV7-2 and TRBJ2-3, with TRBD2 matching over 8 bases. Germline-derived CDR1 and CDR2 are SGHTA and FQGNSA. V was clipped by 2 bases and J by 6 bases; unmatched bases: 10. There are 16 residues in the CDR3. Variable domain in full (rest from reference TRBV7-2 and TRBJ2-3): GAGVSQSPSNKVTEKGKDVELRCDPISGHTALYWYRQSLGQGLEFLIYFQGNSAPDKSGLPSDRFSAERTGGSVSTLTIQRTQQEDSAVYLCASSLSGGAPPDTQYFGPGTRLTVL.

The gene calls are TRBV9 and TRBJ1-1; no reliable D call. CDR1 and CDR2 (germline): SGDLS, YYNGEE. This CDR3 region has 15 residues. V dropped 0 bases and J dropped 0 bases, with 9 bases sitting between them. This CDR3 is CASSVVPGLNTEAFF. The CDR3 DNA reads TGTGCCAGCAGCGTAGTCCCAGGCCTGAACACTGAAGCTTTCTTT.

This clone was observed a single time. The chain uses TRBV7-2 and TRBJ1-1, with a possible D match to TRBD1 (5 bases). V lost 6 bases and J 0 bases, leaving 17 bases between the germline ends. Germline CDR1 reads SGHTA; CDR2 reads FQGNSA. The length of the CDR3 is 16 residues. The CDR3 sequence is CASSLTLSTVNTEAFF. CDR3 coding DNA: TGTGCCAGCAGTCTTACCCTCTCGACAGTGAACACTGAAGCTTTCTTT.

This clone was seen a handful of times. CDR3 amino acids: CASSLVPLSAYEQYF. CDR3 DNA sequence: TGTGCCAGCAGCTTGGTTCCTCTTTCCGCCTACGAGCAGTACTTC. J is TRBJ2-7 and V is TRBV5-5, with D unclear. CDR3 length: 15 residues. Trimming took off 0 bases at V and 2 bases at J, with 12 bases between the two ends. Germline V CDR1 and CDR2: SGHKS, YYEKEE (reference sequence). The variable domain in full, with the rest retrieved from reference TRBV5-5 and TRBJ2-7, is DAGVTQSPTHLIKTRGQQVTLRCSPISGHKSVSWYQQVLGQGPQFIFQYYEKEERGRGNFPDRFSARQFPNYSSELNVNALLLGDSALYLCASSLVPLSAYEQYFGPGTRLTVT.

The chain uses TRBV19 and TRBJ1-5, with a tentative D call TRBD1 (5 bases). Germline V lookup: CDR1 LNHDA, CDR2 SQIVND (reference sequence). Trimming stripped 5 bases from V and 0 bases from J, with 14 bases between. The length of the CDR3 is 16 residues. CDR3 residues: CASSPMGQYSNQPQHF. The DNA for the CDR3 is TGTGCCAGTAGTCCTATGGGGCAGTATAGCAATCAGCCCCAGCATTTT.

The genes are TRBV10-2 and TRBJ1-1, with TRBD1 matching 10 bases. The germline CDR1 and CDR2 sequences are WSHSY and SAAADI. The V gene end was trimmed by 6 bases and the J gene end by 5 bases; junction bases not matched to a gene: 6. The CDR3 length is 14 residues. CDR3 DNA sequence: TGCGCCAGCAGCCCAGACAGGGGGCGGACTGAAGCTTTCTTT. Residues: CASSPDRGRTEAFF.

The genes are TRBV7-3 and TRBJ2-2; 9 nucleotides align to TRBD1. There are 17 residues in the CDR3. Germline V gene lookup returns CDR1 SGHTA and CDR2 FQGTGA. The V segment lost 5 bases and the J segment 7 bases; nucleotides outside the gene matches: 14. The CDR3 sequence: CASSIPRDREGNGELFF. The CDR3 nucleotides read TGTGCCAGCAGCATCCCCCGGGACAGGGAAGGGAACGGGGAGCTGTTTTTT.

The chain links TRBV6-5 to TRBJ1-2; 11 bases agree with TRBD1. With V trimmed by 2 bases and J by 8 bases, 4 bases remained unmatched. Per the germline V gene, CDR1 is MNHEY and CDR2 is SVGAGI. CDR3 length: 14 residues. Written as DNA, the CDR3 is TGTGCCAGCAGTTACGGACAGGGGGCGCGGGGCTACACCTTC. Protein: CASSYGQGARGYTF.

As for this clone: One end of the junction does not line up with germline, which may come from a read error. J is TRBJ2-4 and V is TRBV28; the D gene is possibly TRBD1 (5 bases). CDR3 length: 11 residues. Germline CDR1 is MDHEN and CDR2 is SYDVKM. CDR3 DNA: TGTGCCAGCAGGGCTTTGGGGCTAACGGACTTC. Amino acids: CASRALGLTDF.

The chain employs TRBV28 and TRBJ2-5; D possibly corresponds to TRBD1 (5 bases). Trimming pared 1 base from V and 1 base from J, leaving 7 bases between. Germline-derived CDR1 and CDR2 are MDHEN and SYDVKM. The CDR3 loop spans 14 amino acids. CDR3 DNA: TGTGCCAGCAGTTTATTAACAGGCCAAGAGACCCAGTACTTC. This sequence encodes CASSLLTGQETQYF.

The rearrangement joins TRBV3-1 (or the pseudogene TRBV3-2) to TRBJ1-4; D unresolved. The V end was cut by 0 bases, the J end by 7 bases, with 15 bases between. CDR1 is LGHDT and CDR2 is YNNKEL in the germline V gene (reference sequence). The CDR3 is made up of 16 amino acids. The CDR3 nucleotides are TGTGCCAGCAGCCAAGATCTCCCAGCTTACAGTGAAAAACTGTTTTTT. It translates to CASSQDLPAYSEKLFF.

The gene calls are TRBV5-1 and TRBJ1-6; D is unclear. Trimming stripped 6 bases from V and 7 bases from J, with 17 bases between. Germline assignment: CDR1 SGHRS and CDR2 YFSETQ. The CDR3 consists of 15 residues. The CDR3 reads CASTLSTVKNSPLHF. CDR3 bases: TGCGCCAGCACTCTCAGCACAGTGAAAAATTCACCCCTCCACTTT.

The gene calls are TRBV7-3 and TRBJ1-2, with D uncertain. The V end lost 3 bases, the J end lost 5 bases, and 10 bases lay between the germline ends. Per germline, CDR1 SGHTA and CDR2 FQGTGA. CDR3 length: 13 amino acids. CDR3 DNA: TGTGCCAGCAGCTTTTCGGGAGGTTATGGCTACACCTTC. Translating gives CASSFSGGYGYTF.

This sequence joins TRBV27 and TRBJ2-1, with 8 bases aligning to TRBD1. Looked up from germline, CDR1 is MNHEY and CDR2 is SMNVEV (reference sequence). V trimming: 6 bases; J trimming: 7 bases; junction bases outside the gene matches: 14. The CDR3 is 16 residues long. For the CDR3, the DNA is TGTGCCAGCAGCCCTCAGGGGGCGAACCCTGCAAATGAGCAGTTCTTC. Amino acids: CASSPQGANPANEQFF.

As regards this clone: A read error may be the cause here, since a much bigger clone is one base away. The chain carries TRBV27 and TRBJ1-1; D is unclear. Germline CDR1 and CDR2: MNHEY and SMNVEV (reference sequence). The CDR3 covers 12 residues. The CDR3 sequence: CASSYTRTGAFF. CDR3 bases: TGTGCCAGCAGTTATACCAGGACTGGAGCTTTCTTT.

The chain is built from TRBV11-2 and TRBJ1-2, with 9 bases that match TRBD1. This CDR3 has 14 residues. V gave up 5 bases and J gave up 5 bases; unmatched junction bases: 6. Germline assignment: CDR1 SGHAT and CDR2 FQNNGV. CDR3 loop: CASSPTGGSYGYTF. CDR3 DNA: TGTGCCAGCAGCCCGACAGGGGGGTCTTATGGCTACACCTTC. The full variable domain, completed using reference TRBV11-2 and TRBJ1-2, is EAGVAQSPRYKIIEKRQSVAFWCNPISGHATLYWYQQILGQGPKLLIQFQNNGVVDDSQLPKDRFSAERLKGVDSTLKIQPAKLEDSAVYLCASSPTGGSYGYTFGSGTRLTVV.

This rearrangement joins TRBV28 to TRBJ1-2; D is unresolved. This CDR3 comprises 13 residues. The germline V and J ends were trimmed by 5 bases and 2 bases, with 9 bases remaining between them. The V gene's germline CDR1 is MDHEN and CDR2 SYDVKM. The CDR3 nucleotides are TGTGCCAGCAGTGTCCCCGGGAACTATGGCTACACCTTC. Its protein is CASSVPGNYGYTF.